This T cell receptor beta chain came from a study of blood T cell repertoires in COVID-19. TCRdb's copy holds only in-frame clones and misses some; the assay was immunoSEQ multiplex PCR. The sample shows some 180,000 clones, less than 90% of them seen only once. This clone was counted once. The CDR3 consists of 13 residues. The germline gives CDR1 SEHNR, CDR2 FQNEAQ (reference sequence). V lost 5 bases to trimming and J lost 4 bases, with 10 bases between them. The source is a woman aged 25 to 39 who had been exposed to COVID-19. What was sequenced was PBMCs or T cells enriched from blood (not recorded which). The rearrangement links TRBV7-9 to TRBJ2-3; tentatively, D is TRBD1 (6 bases). CDR3 DNA sequence: TGTGCCAGCAGCGGTACAGGGCCAGATACGCAGTATTTT. This gives the protein CASSGTGPDTQYF.